This is a list of T cell receptor beta chains from one sample in a study of naive and memory T cell subsets. TCRdb re-derived calls from the UMI-ligation and nested PCR reads in MiXCR, one entry per CDR3 protein. This sample has 70,000 to 95,000 distinct CDR3 sequences, with 5.5% to 8.5% found just once. What was sequenced was central memory CD4+ T cells from blood. These receptor sequences come from a human donor in good health. Both conserved end residues are trimmed from each CDR3. The D gene is left open where the match is weak.

TRBD1	TRBV4-3	TRBJ1-6	ASSLTGRDYSPLH
-	TRBV2	TRBJ2-5	ASSELGDRQTQY
TRBD1	TRBV12-3/TRBV12-4	TRBJ1-1	ASSLTGARITEAF
-	TRBV24-1	TRBJ2-1	ATSDATTLGQF
-	TRBV20-1	TRBJ2-1	SARQGLNYNEQF
-	TRBV12-3/TRBV12-4	TRBJ2-6	ASSFIGAGANVLT
TRBD2	TRBV7-9	TRBJ2-1	ASSLTRGGGDNEQF
TRBD1	TRBV28	TRBJ2-4	ASSSLRGDRTKNIQY
TRBD2	TRBV30	TRBJ2-5	AWSRGGETQY
-	TRBV19	TRBJ1-5	ASSPQDNQPQH
-	TRBV28	TRBJ1-5	ASSLPLGGSQPQH
TRBD1	TRBV4-2	TRBJ1-3	ASSQDYAGGGGNTIY
-	TRBV20-1	TRBJ1-3	SARDGQGHTIY
-	TRBV20-1	TRBJ2-2	SARGRRNTGELF
-	TRBV6-2/TRBV6-3	TRBJ2-3	ASSYGSRLGTDTQY
-	TRBV5-1	TRBJ1-1	ASSRNEAAKYGAF
TRBD2	TRBV18	TRBJ2-7	ASSPRLAAQAVQY
TRBD1	TRBV28	TRBJ1-5	ASSYRDRDNQPQH